Here is one TCR beta chain with its context. Its specificity is not known. V shed 0 bases and J 1 base; nucleotides not matched to a gene: 2. Germline V gene sequence: CDR1 SGHRS, CDR2 YFSETQ. CDR3 length equals 15 residues. The repertoire was sequenced with immunoSEQ multiplex PCR; TCRdb's copy has only in-frame clones and lacks some. The sample carries more than 90,000 clones, roughly 83% recorded once. The sample is drawn from a study of cytomegalovirus exposure and HLA in healthy donors. A roughly 120-subject validation cohort, separate from the approximately 720-subject first cohort, supplied the donors. Study-level points and caveats: The classifier was said to identify cytomegalovirus status with high specificity and sensitivity. Clusters of TCRs from the first cohort tended to co-occur in the roughly 120 validation repertoires (as a later analysis found).

Sequences were obtained from PBMCs. This clonotype originated in a man aged 18 to 35 in good health and CMV-seronegative. The rearrangement links TRBV5-1 to TRBJ1-1; TRBD1 matches 8 bases. For the CDR3, the DNA is TGCGCCAGCAGCTTGGTCCAGGGGGCGAACACTGAAGCTTTCTTT. Translating it yields CASSLVQGANTEAFF.